Given below is one T cell receptor (beta chain) in context. This clone has only one observation. Its cognate antigen has yet to be identified. The record has no base qualities; no much larger clone is one base away. Using the deep immunoSEQ assay, multiplex PCR amplified TCR CDR3 regions from genomic DNA. Genomic DNA extracted from each cell subset was distributed evenly over all wells of several immunoSEQ 96-well plates, and each plate served as one replicate. For sorted subsets, each replicate PCR was loaded with about 0.2 ug genomic DNA, equivalent to 30,000 or so T cell genomes. Purified libraries were measured with a Qubit 3.0 fluorometer, size-checked on a Bioanalyzer 2100, and measured again with the KAPA Library Quantification kit. Each immunoSEQ 96-well plate was sequenced on its own single-read 150-cycle Illumina NextSeq 550 flow cell. The authors' pipeline ran thus. Because only junctional sequences without quality scores were contained in the immunoSEQ output, filtering matching that applied to full-length reads could not be performed. To assign V/J genes and CDR3, sequences were annotated using PyIR, a Python wrapper for IgBLAST v1.9, with IMGT germline references. Any read was removed if the V/J assignment was weak (E-value above 1e-6), the CDR3 was missing, or the read contained stop codons, out-of-frame junctions, or ambiguous translated residues. V3J clonotypes were defined by identical inferred V gene, J gene, and CDR3 amino acid sequence. Percentage overlap between repertoires was calculated by dividing the number of shared unique clonotypes by the size of the smaller repertoire. Repertoire richness was assessed with RTK rarefaction, the Chao1 estimator, and Recon v2.1 estimates of unobserved clonotypes. Generation probabilities for all TCRbeta clonotypes obtained by the gDNA method from a handful of donors were computed using OLGA. TCRdb mirrors the immuneACCESS table, restricted to in-frame sequences. Some clones are absent from its copies; in checked studies, under half trace to an unresolved V gene, and the reason for the others is unknown. The D gene and trimming were derived from the DNA, and the V and J assignments and clone size from that table. The sample includes about 2.2 million clones, with about 92% observed a single time. The ten top clones hold 1.5% to 2% of the sample.

This sample was included in a study of shared clonotypes between healthy human individuals (TCRdb year 2020). Turning to the overall study: A couple of women and three men aged 18 to 49 years were included in the cohort. To estimate repertoire size and how much clonotype sharing occurs between individuals, the study deeply sequenced the blood TCR repertoires of 4 to 6 healthy adults. Per donor, three plates each were used for CD4 naive and CD4 memory, two for CD8 naive, and one for CD8 memory. Per donor, leukapheresis produced somewhere between about 0.9 and 9 billion PBMCs. Different laboratories and diverse techniques were used to prepare libraries and sequence TCR repertoires, to increase sequencing depth and limit assay-specific biases. The full study reports these points: Across a handful of donors, about 4.5% of naive CD4, over 3% of naive CD8, around 2.5% of memory CD4, and roughly 0.4% of memory CD8 clonotypes were shared. Larger estimated clonotype richness was generally found for naive subsets than for memory subsets. Pairwise subsampling led to the expectation that sequencing depth would affect the degree of clonotype sharing among donors. Compared with non-shared clonotypes, the clonotypes found in all four sorted-subset donors had higher generation probabilities. Sampling was restricted to blood, and TCR repertoires in tissues likely differ from the TCR repertoires found in blood. The small number of donors limited the genetic and exposure-history diversity represented. Rarefaction of sorted-subset datasets indicated incomplete sequencing despite the large sequencing depth.

Inclusive of the bounding cysteine and phenylalanine, the CDR3 is 13 residues long. The entry retains the CDR3 DNA only, 39 bases that are in frame from base 1. The germline V gene provides CDR1 SGHDN and CDR2 FVKESK. Unmatched junction bases come to 6, with V trimmed by 3 bases and J by 7 bases. CD8 naive samples were CD45RO-negative cells positively selected for CCR7, giving a CD45RA+CCR7+ population that excluded TemRA cells. Healthy HIV-negative adults with no recently reported acute infections or vaccinations were included as donors. All donors were Caucasian adults living in Nashville, Tennessee, USA. Blood was obtained by leukapheresis, after which PBMCs were separated by Ficoll-Histopaque density gradient centrifugation and cryopreserved in liquid nitrogen vapor phase. Analytical flow cytometry was used to check the purity and quantity of every magnetically sorted T cell population. Each sorted fraction had its genomic DNA isolated and then quantified by UV absorbance on a Nanodrop 2000c.

The TCR was taken from a man aged 18 to 29 in good health. Some clones in this sample may be carry-over from other donors' samples. Sequences were obtained from naive CD8+ T cells from PBMCs. The cell subset or site tag for this specimen amounts to: CD45RA+CCR7+. This chain is built from TRBV14 and TRBJ2-7; TRBD2 fits 7 bases in the junction. CDR3 loop: CASSQANGGEQYF. DNA sequence: TGTGCCAGCAGCCAGGCAAACGGGGGGGAGCAGTACTTC.